This TCR beta chain derives from a study of blood T cells in healthy people across ages. At the level of the study: Template switching caught about one barcoded beta molecule for each two T cells.

Donors ranged from roughly 6 to 90 years old and were healthy Caucasians in Russia. Ten milliliters of peripheral blood were drawn from each donor into EDTA-treated tubes. Study outcomes and limitations: The unsorted PBMCs prevented any conclusive comparison of naive versus antigen-experienced cells.

A second PCR of 7 to 11 cycles used a sample-barcoded 5' primer and a J-beta primer mix. TCRdb re-called the 5' RACE reads through MiXCR, storing one row per CDR3 protein. Seen here are around 670,000 distinct CDR3 sequences, less than 35% observed once, and the top ten hold approximately 15%. The CDR3 runs to 16 residues. V was pared by 0 bases and J by 0 bases, with 10 bases between. Germline CDR1 and CDR2: SNHLY and FYNNEI. This clonotype was recorded many times. The antigen is not known. The source of this sequence is a woman of 80 years or more in good health. This chain joins TRBV2 and TRBJ2-3; no reliable D call. The sequenced sample consisted of blood. The CDR3, as DNA: TGTGCCAGCAGTGAAGCTAAACGGTATAGCACAGATACGCAGTATTTT. This gives the protein CASSEAKRYSTDTQYF. Full variable domain (rest looked up from reference TRBV2 and TRBJ2-3): EPEVTQTPSHQVTQMGQEVILRCVPISNHLYFYWYRQILGQKVEFLVSFYNNEISEKSEIFDDQFSVERPDGSNFTLKIRSTKLEDSAMYFCASSEAKRYSTDTQYFGPGTRLTVL.